The sample holds a few counts of the clone carrying this TCR beta chain. Its antigen is not identified. Germline V gives CDR1 SGHRS, CDR2 YFSETQ. Trimming left V 0 bases short and J 8 bases short, with 15 bases between. The CDR3 length is 15 residues. Time point noted: week 5, during vaccination. Doses consisted of 300 ug of mutant IDH1 20-mer peptide each, paired with topical imiquimod. This entry is derived from a study of a mutant IDH1 vaccine in newly diagnosed glioma. Study-level results: Seemingly, top peripheral T cell clonotype changes bore no relation to pseudoprogression.

TCRdb keeps only in-frame clones here, not all; method: immunoSEQ multiplex PCR. The table lists 30,000 to 35,000 clones, 56% of them singletons. Here the sequenced sample was PBMCs, taken from a glioma patient whose treatment included an IDH1 peptide vaccine. The gene calls are TRBV5-1 and TRBJ2-1; D could derive from TRBD1 or TRBD2 (5 bases each). The clonotype comes from a woman aged 18-29 years with glioma. The CDR3 reads CASSLAGTRGDEQFF. CDR3 in DNA: TGCGCCAGCAGCTTGGCCGGGACCCGCGGCGATGAGCAGTTCTTC.